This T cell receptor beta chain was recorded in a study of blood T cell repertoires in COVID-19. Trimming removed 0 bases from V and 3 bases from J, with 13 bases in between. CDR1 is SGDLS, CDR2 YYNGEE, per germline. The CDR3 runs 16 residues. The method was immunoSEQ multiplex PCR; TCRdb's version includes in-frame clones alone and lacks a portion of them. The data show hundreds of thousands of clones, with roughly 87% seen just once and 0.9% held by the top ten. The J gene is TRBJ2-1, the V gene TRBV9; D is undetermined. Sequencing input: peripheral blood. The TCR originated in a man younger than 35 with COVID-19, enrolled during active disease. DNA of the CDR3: TGTGCCAGCAGCGTAGTGGCGGTTTCTGACTACAATGAGCAGTTCTTC. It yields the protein CASSVVAVSDYNEQFF. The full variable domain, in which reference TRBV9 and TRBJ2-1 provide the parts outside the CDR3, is DSGVTQTPKHLITATGQRVTLRCSPRSGDLSVYWYQQSLDQGLQFLIQYYNGEERAKGNILERFSAQQFPDLHSELNLSSLELGDSALYFCASSVVAVSDYNEQFFGPGTRLTVL.